This record covers a single TCR beta chain. The CDR3 totals 15 residues. Germline values: CDR1 SNHLY, CDR2 FYNNEI. Trimming took 0 bases from V and 2 from J, leaving 10 bases between them. This entry belongs to a study of Ad26.COV2.S vaccination and SARS-CoV-2 variants. Indicated treatment: some 20 received Ad26.COV2.S at low or high dose, single or two shots; roughly five received placebo; per-sample allocation not given. Sampling took place 63 days after the first vaccine or placebo injection. The repertoire was sequenced with immunoSEQ multiplex PCR; TCRdb's copy has only in-frame clones and lacks some. This sample has fewer than 500,000 clones, with more than 80% found just once.

This specimen consisted of peripheral blood, obtained in a trial of Ad26.COV2.S vaccine versus placebo. The sequence was collected from a person aged 18-65 years who received the Ad26.COV2.S COVID-19 vaccine or a placebo. The genes are TRBV2 and TRBJ1-1; no firm D call. The CDR3 DNA is TGTGCCAGCAGTGAAGCGCCAGGAGTAAACACTGAAGCTTTCTTT. Protein: CASSEAPGVNTEAFF.